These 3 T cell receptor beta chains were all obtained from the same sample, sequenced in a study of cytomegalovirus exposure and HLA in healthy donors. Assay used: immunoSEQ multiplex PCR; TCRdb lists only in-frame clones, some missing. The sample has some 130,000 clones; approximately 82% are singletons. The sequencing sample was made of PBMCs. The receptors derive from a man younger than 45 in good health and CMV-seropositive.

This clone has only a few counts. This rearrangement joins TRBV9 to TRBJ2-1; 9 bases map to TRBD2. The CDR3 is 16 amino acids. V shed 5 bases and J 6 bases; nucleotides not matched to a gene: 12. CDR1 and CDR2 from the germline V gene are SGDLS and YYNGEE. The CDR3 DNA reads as TGTGCCAGCAGTTCCCTAGGCGGGGGGGCCTCCAATGAGCAGTTCTTC. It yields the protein CASSSLGGGASNEQFF.

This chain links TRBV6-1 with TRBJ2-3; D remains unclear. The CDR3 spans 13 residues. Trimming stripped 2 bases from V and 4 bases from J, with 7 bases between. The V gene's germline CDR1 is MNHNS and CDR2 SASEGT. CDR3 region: CASSEQSADTQYF. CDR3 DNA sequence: TGTGCCAGCAGTGAACAAAGCGCAGATACGCAGTATTTT.

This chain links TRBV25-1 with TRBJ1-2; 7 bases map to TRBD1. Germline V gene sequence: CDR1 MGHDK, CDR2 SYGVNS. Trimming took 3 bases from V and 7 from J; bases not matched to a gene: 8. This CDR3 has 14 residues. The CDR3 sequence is CASSETRGMGGYTF. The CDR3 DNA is TGTGCCAGCAGTGAGACCAGGGGGATGGGTGGCTACACCTTC.